These T cell receptor beta chains were read from a single sample in a study of early T cells in non-severe SARS-CoV-2 infection. TCRdb reprocessed the 5' RACE reads via MiXCR and lists one record per CDR3 protein. The sample records under 85,000 distinct CDR3 sequences, over 10% being singletons. The sequencing sample was made of whole blood. The receptors here all came from an adult who was a healthcare worker with PCR-confirmed SARS-CoV-2 infection or an uninfected control (not recorded which). Each CDR3 is given without its conserved first and last residue. Fields, in order: D gene, V gene, J gene, CDR3 protein. A D gene is named only where the DNA matches it firmly.

D gene: .
V gene: TRBV7-8
J gene: TRBJ1-1
CDR3 protein: ASGQDTEAF

D gene: .
V gene: TRBV11-2
J gene: TRBJ2-5
CDR3 protein: ANSLEVNTTETQY

D gene: .
V gene: TRBV20-1
J gene: TRBJ2-1
CDR3 protein: SAKGWNEQF

D gene: .
V gene: TRBV19
J gene: TRBJ1-6
CDR3 protein: ASSILGGSSYNSPLH

D gene: TRBD2
V gene: TRBV7-3
J gene: TRBJ2-2
CDR3 protein: ASSFTSGTNTGELF

D gene: .
V gene: TRBV19
J gene: TRBJ1-4
CDR3 protein: ASSIRGPSEKLF

D gene: .
V gene: TRBV6-2/TRBV6-3
J gene: TRBJ1-5
CDR3 protein: ASSYGPAGVSNQPQH

D gene: .
V gene: TRBV7-9
J gene: TRBJ1-4
CDR3 protein: ASSPSVSGDEKLF

D gene: .
V gene: TRBV5-1
J gene: TRBJ2-7
CDR3 protein: ASSLPDRSEQY

D gene: .
V gene: TRBV20-1
J gene: TRBJ1-2
CDR3 protein: SANYYGYT

D gene: TRBD1
V gene: TRBV7-8
J gene: TRBJ1-1
CDR3 protein: ASSTDRGNHAF

D gene: TRBD1
V gene: TRBV7-2
J gene: TRBJ2-7
CDR3 protein: ASSLTWDSAYEQY

D gene: TRBD2
V gene: TRBV20-1
J gene: TRBJ2-1
CDR3 protein: SAPLTSGGPNEQF

D gene: .
V gene: TRBV20-1
J gene: TRBJ2-7
CDR3 protein: SATAGPYEQY

D gene: .
V gene: TRBV4-1
J gene: TRBJ2-1
CDR3 protein: ASSQALVELEQF

D gene: .
V gene: TRBV24-1
J gene: TRBJ1-5
CDR3 protein: ATGGGNQPQH

D gene: .
V gene: TRBV10-3
J gene: TRBJ1-2
CDR3 protein: AISESRSNYGYT

D gene: .
V gene: TRBV9
J gene: TRBJ1-1
CDR3 protein: ASSVGGRDTEAF

D gene: .
V gene: TRBV6-5
J gene: TRBJ2-2
CDR3 protein: ASSPTTPTGELF

D gene: .
V gene: TRBV9
J gene: TRBJ1-1
CDR3 protein: ASSPDSVKGAF

D gene: .
V gene: TRBV6-5
J gene: TRBJ2-1
CDR3 protein: ASSYPTNEQF

D gene: .
V gene: TRBV14
J gene: TRBJ2-2
CDR3 protein: ASSLQGWTGELF

D gene: .
V gene: TRBV10-3
J gene: TRBJ1-3
CDR3 protein: AISEVGGNTIY

D gene: TRBD2
V gene: TRBV24-1
J gene: TRBJ2-1
CDR3 protein: ATSDPGGPDGEQF

D gene: TRBD1
V gene: TRBV18
J gene: TRBJ2-7
CDR3 protein: ASSPKTGTGITQPYEQY

D gene: TRBD2
V gene: TRBV2
J gene: TRBJ2-3
CDR3 protein: ASSESGTSGTDTQY

D gene: .
V gene: TRBV19
J gene: TRBJ1-5
CDR3 protein: ASSIAMAGAGNQPQH